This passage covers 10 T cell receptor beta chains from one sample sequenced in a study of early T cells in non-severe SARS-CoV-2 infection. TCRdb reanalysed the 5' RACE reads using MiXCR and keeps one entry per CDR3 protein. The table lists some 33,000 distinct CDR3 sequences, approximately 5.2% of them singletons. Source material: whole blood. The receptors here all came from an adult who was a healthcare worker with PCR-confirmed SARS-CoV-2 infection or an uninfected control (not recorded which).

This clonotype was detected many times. The CDR3 is CASSDSGGAYNEQFF. In DNA, the CDR3 is TGTGCCAGCAGTGACAGCGGGGGGGCCTACAATGAGCAGTTCTTC. The chain uses TRBV6-4 and TRBJ2-1, with 10 bases lining up with TRBD2. Germline V gives CDR1 MRHNA, CDR2 SNTAGT. The CDR3 consists of 15 residues. The V gene end was trimmed by 2 bases and the J gene end by 2 bases; junction bases not matched to a gene: 0.

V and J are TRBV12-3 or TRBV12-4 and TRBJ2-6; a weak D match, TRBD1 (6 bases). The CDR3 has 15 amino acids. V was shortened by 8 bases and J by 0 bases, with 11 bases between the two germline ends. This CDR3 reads CASRDTFSGANVLTF. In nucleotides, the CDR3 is TGTGCCAGCCGGGACACCTTCTCTGGGGCCAACGTCCTGACTTTC.

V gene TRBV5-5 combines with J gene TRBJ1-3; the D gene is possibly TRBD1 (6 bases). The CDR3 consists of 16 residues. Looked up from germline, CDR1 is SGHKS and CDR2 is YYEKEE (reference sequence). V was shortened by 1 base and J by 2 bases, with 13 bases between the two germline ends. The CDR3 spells CASSLTSGDAGNTIYF. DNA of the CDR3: TGTGCCAGCAGCTTGACGTCAGGGGATGCTGGAAACACCATATATTTT.

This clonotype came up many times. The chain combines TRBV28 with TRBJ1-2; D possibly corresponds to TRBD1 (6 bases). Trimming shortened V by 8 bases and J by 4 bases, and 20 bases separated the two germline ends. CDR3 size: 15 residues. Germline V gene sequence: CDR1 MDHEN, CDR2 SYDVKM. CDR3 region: CASFGGGRPGYGYTF. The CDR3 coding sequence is TGTGCCAGCTTCGGAGGGGGACGGCCAGGCTATGGCTACACCTTC.

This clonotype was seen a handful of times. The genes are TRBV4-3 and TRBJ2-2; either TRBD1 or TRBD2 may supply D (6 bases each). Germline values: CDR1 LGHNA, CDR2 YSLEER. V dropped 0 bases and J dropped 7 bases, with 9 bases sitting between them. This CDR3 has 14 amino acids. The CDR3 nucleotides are TGCGCCAGCAGCCAAGACGGGGGCATCGGGGAGCTGTTTTTT. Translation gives CASSQDGGIGELFF.

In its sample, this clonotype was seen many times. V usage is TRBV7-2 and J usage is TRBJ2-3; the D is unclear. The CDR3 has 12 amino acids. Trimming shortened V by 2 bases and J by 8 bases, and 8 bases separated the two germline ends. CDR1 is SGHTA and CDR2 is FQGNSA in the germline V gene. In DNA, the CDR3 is TGTGCCAGCAGCTTATTGTTATCTACGCAGTATTTT. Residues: CASSLLLSTQYF.

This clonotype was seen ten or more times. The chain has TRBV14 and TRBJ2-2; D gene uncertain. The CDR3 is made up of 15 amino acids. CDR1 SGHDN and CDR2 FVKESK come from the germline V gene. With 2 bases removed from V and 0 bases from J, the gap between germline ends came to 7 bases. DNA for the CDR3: TGTGCCAGCAGCCAAAATTTAGCGAACACCGGGGAGCTGTTTTTT. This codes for CASSQNLANTGELFF.

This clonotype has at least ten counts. CDR3 sequence: CAISESRGASAQYF. The DNA of the CDR3 is TGTGCCATCAGTGAGTCGAGGGGGGCGAGTGCGCAGTATTTT. This rearrangement joins TRBV10-3 to TRBJ2-3; TRBD1 or TRBD2 may be the D gene (6 bases each). The CDR3 length is 14 residues. The germline V gene has CDR1 ENHRY and CDR2 SYGVKD. The V gene lost 0 bases and the J gene lost 10 bases, with 14 bases spanning the gap.

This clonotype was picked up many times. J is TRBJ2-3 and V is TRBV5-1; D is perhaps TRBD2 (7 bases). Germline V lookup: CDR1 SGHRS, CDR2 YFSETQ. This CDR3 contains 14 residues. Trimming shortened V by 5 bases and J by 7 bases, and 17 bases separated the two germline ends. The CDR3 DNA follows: TGCGCCAGCAGTCGCGGGGGCCCCCGACATACGCAGTATTTT. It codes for CASSRGGPRHTQYF.

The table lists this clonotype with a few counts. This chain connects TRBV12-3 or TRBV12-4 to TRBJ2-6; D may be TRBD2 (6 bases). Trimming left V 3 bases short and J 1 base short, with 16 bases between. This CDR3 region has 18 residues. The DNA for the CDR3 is TGTGCCAGCAGTTTCGGGCGGGATGGGCGATCTGGGGCCAACGTCCTGACTTTC. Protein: CASSFGRDGRSGANVLTF.